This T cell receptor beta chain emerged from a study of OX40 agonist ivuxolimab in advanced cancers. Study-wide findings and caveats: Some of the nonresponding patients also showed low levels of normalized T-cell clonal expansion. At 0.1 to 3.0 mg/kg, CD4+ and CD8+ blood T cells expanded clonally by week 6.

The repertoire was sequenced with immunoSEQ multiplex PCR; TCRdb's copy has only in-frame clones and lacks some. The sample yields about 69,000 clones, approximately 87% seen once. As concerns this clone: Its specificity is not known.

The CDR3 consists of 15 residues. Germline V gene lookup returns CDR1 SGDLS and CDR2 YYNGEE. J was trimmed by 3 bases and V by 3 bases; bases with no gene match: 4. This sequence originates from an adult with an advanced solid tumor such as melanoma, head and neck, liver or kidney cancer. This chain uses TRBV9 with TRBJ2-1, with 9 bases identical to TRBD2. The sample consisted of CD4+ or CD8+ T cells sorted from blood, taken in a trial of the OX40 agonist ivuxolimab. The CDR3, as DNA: TGTGCCAGCAGCGCCGTAGCGGGAGTCTACAATGAGCAGTTCTTC. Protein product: CASSAVAGVYNEQFF.